This TCR beta chain originates from a study of T-cell memory formation after mild COVID-19 (dated by TCRdb to the early 2020s). About the investigation overall: TCR sequence clusters from the two donors were found to be largely donor specific. The cohort was made up of two young adult volunteers, one female and one male, who were previously healthy. In a couple of donors, T-cell clones that expanded and contracted after mild COVID-19 were tracked by sequencing TCRalpha and TCRbeta repertoires over time.

A word on this clonotype: It lacks a known antigen. No base-level quality is on record; no much larger clone is a single base apart.

The sequencer was an Illumina NovaSeq 6000. cDNA libraries for TCRalpha and TCRbeta were prepared by 5'RACE using constant-segment primers, with sample barcodes and unique molecular identifiers added. Trizol reagent was used to extract RNA from every sample. Amplification of the libraries took two PCR steps, and the second step added a second sample barcode plus Illumina TruSeq adapters. Libraries were sequenced on an Illumina NovaSeq with 2 x 150 bp paired-end reads. Turning to the authors' computational methods: With migec v1.2.7, reads were demultiplexed and then collapsed into UMI-guided consensus sequences. Using mixcr v2.1.11, UMI consensuses were aligned to TRA and TRB V and J templates and then assembled into clonotypes. Expanded or contracted clonotypes were those called significant by both edgeR and NoisET, with noise models trained on biological replicates. For edgeR calls, the cutoffs were a false discovery rate-adjusted p below 0.01 and a log2 fold-change threshold of 1. PCA with hierarchical clustering of max-normalized trajectories of the 1000 most abundant clonotypes was used as exploratory dynamics analysis. Separately sequenced CD4+ and CD8+ repertoires were used to assign a CD4 or CD8 phenotype to each responding clone. The raw public reads went through TCRdb reprocessing: fastp at Q25, MiXCR clone calling, in-frame beta chains kept. Entries that share a CDR3 protein sequence are merged under the most common genes and DNA. These V and J calls are TCRdb output, not the study's own analysis. The sample contains approximately 570,000 distinct CDR3 sequences, roughly 17% of them found a single time. Of the sample, about 12% is held by the ten largest clones.

Ficoll-Paque density gradient centrifugation was used to isolate PBMCs. Beyond this particular receptor, the publication reports: Clones that contracted from day 15 to 85 showed balanced CD4/CD8 phenotypes, whereas a second wave of clones that expanded from day 15 to 37 leaned towards CD4+. Contracting CD4+ clones were found mainly in CM and EM memory subsets, while CD8+ clones were enriched in EMRA. Whether the second-wave clones peaking on day 37 were SARS-CoV-2 specific was not confirmed. Only a couple of mild cases were covered in the study, and larger cohorts including severe cases with pre-infection samples were considered necessary. Some responding clones were found in pre-infection memory, which suggests that pre-existing cross-reactive memory T cells took part in the SARS-CoV-2 response.

V ends up 4 bases short and J 3 bases short, with an unmatched junction base count of 12. The CDR3 covers 17 residues, taking in both the cysteine and the phenylalanine. Here the CDR3 DNA is all that survives: 51 bases in frame from base 1. Recombination linked TRBV12-3 or TRBV12-4 to TRBJ2-5, and TRBD2 aligns with 9 junction nucleotides. The TCR comes from an adult woman who had mild COVID-19 (a few samples of this study predate the infection). The sample titles of this study are shuffled in the database, so cell type and time point are left out; the donor was told from shared clones. The sample taken for sequencing was PBMCs or a T cell subset sorted from them (not recorded which). The DNA reads TGTGCCAGCAGTTCCTCAATGCGGGGGGGCGGCGAAGAGACCCAGTACTTC. This translates into CASSSSMRGGGEETQYF.